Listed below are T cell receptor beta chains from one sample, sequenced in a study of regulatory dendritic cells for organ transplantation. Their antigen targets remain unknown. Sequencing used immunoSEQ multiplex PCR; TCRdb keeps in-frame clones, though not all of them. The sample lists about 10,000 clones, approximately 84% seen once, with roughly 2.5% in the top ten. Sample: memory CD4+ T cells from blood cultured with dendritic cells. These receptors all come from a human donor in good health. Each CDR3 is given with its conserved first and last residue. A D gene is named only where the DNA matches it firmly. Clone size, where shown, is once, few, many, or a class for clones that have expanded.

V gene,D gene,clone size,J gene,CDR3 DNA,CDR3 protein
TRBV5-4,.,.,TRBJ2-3,TGTGCCAGCAGCCCGCCTAATCGCATTACAGATACGCAGTATTTT,CASSPPNRITDTQYF
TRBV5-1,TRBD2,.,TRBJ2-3,TGCGCCAGCAGCTTGGGACTAGCGGACGCGGATACGCAGTATTTT,CASSLGLADADTQYF
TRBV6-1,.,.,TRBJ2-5,TGTGCCAGCAGTGCACAGTTACAAGAGACCCAGTACTTC,CASSAQLQETQYF
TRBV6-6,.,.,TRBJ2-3,TGTGCCAGCACCCAAATCGCTAGCGCGGGGGATACGCAGTATTTT,CASTQIASAGDTQYF
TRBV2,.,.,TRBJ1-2,TGTGCCAGTCAGACAGGTGAATATGGCTACACCTTC,CASQTGEYGYTF
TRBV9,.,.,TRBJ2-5,TGTGCCAGCAGCGTAAGCAGGGGTCAAGAGACCCAGTACTTC,CASSVSRGQETQYF
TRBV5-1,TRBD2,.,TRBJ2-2,TGCGCCAGCAGCTTCCGGACTAGCGGGAGTGGTACCGGGGAGCTGTTTTTT,CASSFRTSGSGTGELFF
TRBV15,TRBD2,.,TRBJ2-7,TGTGCCACCAGCAGCCTAGGACGGGAGGCCTCCTACGAGCAGTACTTC,CATSSLGREASYEQYF
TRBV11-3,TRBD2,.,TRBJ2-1,TGTGCCAGCAGCCCCGGGACTAGCGGGATCGGCTACAATGAGCAGTTCTTC,CASSPGTSGIGYNEQFF
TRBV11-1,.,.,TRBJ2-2,TGTGCCAGCAGCCAATACGGGGAGCTGTTTTTT,CASSQYGELFF
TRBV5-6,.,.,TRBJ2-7,TGTGCCAGCAGCTCGGTAGAGGACAGTTTCCGCCTGAACTACGAGCAGTACTTC,CASSSVEDSFRLNYEQYF
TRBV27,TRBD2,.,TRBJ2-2,TGTGCCAGCAGTTTGGGGAGGGGCAGGACCGGGGAGCTGTTTTTT,CASSLGRGRTGELFF
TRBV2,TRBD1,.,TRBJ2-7,TGTGCCAGCAGGAAACAGGGGGCGACGAGCTCCTACGAGCAGTACTTC,CASRKQGATSSYEQYF
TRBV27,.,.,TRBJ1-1,TGTGCCAGCAGTTTCTCCCCGGGGCGGGACACTGAAGCTTTCTTT,CASSFSPGRDTEAFF
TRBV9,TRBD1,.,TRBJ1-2,TGTGCCAGCAGCGTAGGGGACAGTGCTAACTATGGCTACACCTTC,CASSVGDSANYGYTF
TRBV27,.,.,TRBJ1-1,TGTGCCAGCAGTTTAACATCTACAGGGAGCCCTGAAGCTTTCTTT,CASSLTSTGSPEAFF
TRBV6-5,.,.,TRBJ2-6,TGTGCCAGCAGTTATCGGACCTCTGGGGCCAACGTCCTGACTTTC,CASSYRTSGANVLTF
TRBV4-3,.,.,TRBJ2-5,TGCGCCAGCAGCCAAGGACTGTGGGAGACCCAGTACTTC,CASSQGLWETQYF
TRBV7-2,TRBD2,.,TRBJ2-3,TGTGCCAGCAGCTTAAGCGGGAGGGCCGAAGATACGCAGTATTTT,CASSLSGRAEDTQYF
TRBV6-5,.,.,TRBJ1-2,TGTGCCAGCAACGAACAGGCCCTTGGCTATGGCTACACCTTC,CASNEQALGYGYTF
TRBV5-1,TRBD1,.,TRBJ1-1,TGCGCCAGCCAAGCATACGGGGGACAGGGCGGCACTGAAGCTTTCTTT,CASQAYGGQGGTEAFF
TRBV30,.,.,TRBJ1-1,TGTGCCTGGACAGGGTGGGGGCTCTTGAACACTGAAGCTTTCTTT,CAWTGWGLLNTEAFF
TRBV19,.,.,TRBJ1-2,TGTGCCAGTATTGGGGGGCTGGGGGATGGCTACACCTTC,CASIGGLGDGYTF
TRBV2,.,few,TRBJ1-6,TGTGCCAGCAGTACTAGGGCGGCGGCCCTCCACTTT,CASSTRAAALHF
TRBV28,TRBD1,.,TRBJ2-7,TGTGCCACCCGGACAGGGGGCGGTTCGGGGTCAAACTACGAGCAGTACTTC,CATRTGGGSGSNYEQYF
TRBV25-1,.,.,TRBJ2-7,TGTGCCAGCAGTGAATCCGGACAGCTCTCCTACGAGCAGTACTTC,CASSESGQLSYEQYF
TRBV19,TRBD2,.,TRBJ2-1,TGTGCCAGTAGTCCCTCAAGCGGGGGGGATGAAGAGCAGTTCTTC,CASSPSSGGDEEQFF
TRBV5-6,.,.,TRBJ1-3,TGTGCCAGCAGCTTGGAGCTTTCGGGGTCTGGAAACACCATATATTTT,CASSLELSGSGNTIYF
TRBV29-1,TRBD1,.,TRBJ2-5,TGCAGCGTTTACAGGGGGCGTGAGACCCAGTACTTC,CSVYRGRETQYF
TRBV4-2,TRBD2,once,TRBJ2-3,TGTGCCAGCAGCCCGGGGACTAGCGGGGGGGCAGATACGCAGTATTTT,CASSPGTSGGADTQYF
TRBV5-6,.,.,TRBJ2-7,TGTGCCAGCAGCTTGAGCGGGTTCGAGCAGTACTTC,CASSLSGFEQYF
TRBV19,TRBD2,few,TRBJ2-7,TGTGCCAGTACCCGGACTAGCGGACCCTACGAGCAGTACTTC,CASTRTSGPYEQYF
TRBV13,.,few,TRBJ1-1,TGTGCCAGCAGCTTAGGAGGGGTGACAGGCGGATACACTGAAGCTTTCTTT,CASSLGGVTGGYTEAFF
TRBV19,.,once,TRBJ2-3,TGTGCCAGTAGTATTAGTGAGTTAGATACGCAGTATTTT,CASSISELDTQYF
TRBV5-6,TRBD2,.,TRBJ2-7,TGTGCCAGCAGCAGGACTAGCGGTCCTGAGCAGTACTTC,CASSRTSGPEQYF
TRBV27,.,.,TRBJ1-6,TGTGCCAGCAGTTTTTACGCAGGGGACTATAATTCACCCCTCCACTTT,CASSFYAGDYNSPLHF
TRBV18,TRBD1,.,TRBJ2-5,TGTGCCAGCTCACCATACGGCGGACAGGGGGCTGAGACCCAGTACTTC,CASSPYGGQGAETQYF